This is a list of T cell receptor beta chains from one sample in a study of blood T cell repertoires in COVID-19. Clones were sequenced by immunoSEQ multiplex PCR, and TCRdb holds only the in-frame ones, with some missing. The table shows around 270,000 clones, with around 87% occurring only once. The sequenced sample was peripheral blood. Receptors originate from a woman aged 55-69 years with COVID-19, enrolled during active disease. CDR3s include the opening cysteine and the closing phenylalanine or tryptophan. Fields, in order: V gene, D gene, J gene, clone size, CDR3 protein, CDR3 DNA. D genes are given only for firm matches. Clone size is shown for a subset of rows, as once, few, many or a class of expanded clone.

TRBV10-3	TRBD2	TRBJ2-2	few	CAIRPTSGKENTGELFF	TGTGCCATCAGACCGACAAGCGGGAAAGAGAACACCGGGGAGCTGTTTTTT
TRBV24-1	.	TRBJ2-1	few	CATSGWEMYNEQFF	TGTGCCACCAGTGGGTGGGAGATGTACAATGAGCAGTTCTTC
TRBV19	.	TRBJ1-2	.	CASSFGQGTFGYTF	TGTGCCAGTAGTTTCGGGCAGGGGACCTTTGGCTACACCTTC
TRBV19	.	TRBJ2-7	.	CASSMWGAGRNRYEQYF	TGTGCCAGTAGTATGTGGGGTGCCGGGAGAAATCGGTACGAGCAGTACTTC
TRBV3-1/TRBV3-2	.	TRBJ2-7	few	CASSRKGFGEQYF	TGTGCCAGCAGCCGAAAGGGGTTTGGCGAGCAGTACTTC
TRBV19	TRBD1	TRBJ1-6	.	CASSIGQGADSPLHF	TGTGCCAGTAGTATAGGACAGGGGGCTGATTCACCCCTCCACTTT
TRBV28	.	TRBJ1-6	.	CASSLIGSPLHF	TGTGCCAGCAGTTTAATCGGTTCACCCCTCCACTTT
TRBV28	TRBD1	TRBJ1-1	.	CASSLSGDREKAFF	TGTGCCAGCAGTTTATCGGGCGACAGGGAGAAAGCTTTCTTT
TRBV2	.	TRBJ1-2	.	CASTYRGGNYGYTF	TGTGCCAGCACCTACCGGGGGGGTAACTATGGCTACACCTTC
TRBV7-2	.	TRBJ1-1	.	CASSPPSARDTEAFF	TGTGCCAGCAGCCCCCCCTCTGCGCGGGACACTGAAGCTTTCTTT
TRBV6-5	TRBD1	TRBJ1-4	few	CASSHRGTNEKLFF	TGTGCCAGCAGTCACAGGGGCACTAATGAAAAACTGTTTTTT
TRBV11-1	TRBD1	TRBJ1-6	.	CASNRQGAGSPLHF	TGTGCCAGCAATCGTCAGGGGGCCGGTTCACCCCTCCACTTT
TRBV19	.	TRBJ2-5	.	CASSETRGETQYF	TGTGCCAGTAGCGAGACTAGGGGCGAGACCCAGTACTTC
TRBV30	.	TRBJ1-4	.	CAWRGEDRLNEKLFF	TGTGCCTGGAGAGGAGAGGACAGACTAAATGAAAAACTGTTTTTT
TRBV4-2	.	TRBJ2-7	few	CASSQGPGEGYEQYF	TGTGCCAGCAGCCAAGGCCCGGGAGAGGGGTACGAGCAGTACTTC
TRBV9	.	TRBJ1-3	.	CASSVGEFSGNTIYF	TGTGCCAGCAGCGTAGGCGAGTTCTCTGGAAACACCATATATTTT
TRBV3-1/TRBV3-2	.	TRBJ2-7	few	CASRSVGRDLEQYF	TGTGCCAGCAGATCCGTCGGACGGGATCTCGAGCAGTACTTC
TRBV7-9	TRBD2	TRBJ2-7	.	CASSFYGSGGRVGEQYF	TGTGCCAGCAGCTTCTACGGTTCGGGCGGGAGGGTAGGCGAGCAGTACTTC
TRBV18	TRBD2	TRBJ2-1	.	CASSSQTGTSASHEQFF	TGTGCCAGCTCATCGCAAACCGGGACTAGCGCGAGCCATGAGCAGTTCTTC
TRBV5-1	.	TRBJ1-1	.	CASSLSGLNTEAFF	TGCGCCAGCAGCTTGTCAGGATTGAACACTGAAGCTTTCTTT
TRBV5-1	TRBD1	TRBJ1-1	few	CASSRTGGSTEAFF	TGCGCCAGCAGCCGGACAGGGGGCAGTACTGAAGCTTTCTTT
TRBV3-1/TRBV3-2	TRBD2	TRBJ2-1	.	CASGRTLAGGFNEQFF	TGTGCCAGCGGCCGAACCTTAGCGGGGGGATTCAATGAGCAGTTCTTC
TRBV28	.	TRBJ1-5	once	CASSLRDFYSNQPQHF	TGTGCCAGCAGTTTACGGGACTTCTATAGCAATCAGCCCCAGCATTTT
TRBV3-1/TRBV3-2	TRBD1	TRBJ2-1	.	CASSHRTGGDNEQFF	TGTGCCAGCAGCCACCGGACAGGGGGTGACAATGAGCAGTTCTTC
TRBV2	.	TRBJ1-6	.	CASNLLARNSPLHF	TGCGCCTCAAATCTCTTGGCCCGCAATTCACCCCTCCACTTT
TRBV7-3	.	TRBJ1-1	.	CASSLTSSGMGGAFF	TGTGCCAGCAGCTTAACCTCCTCGGGTATGGGGGGAGCTTTCTTT
TRBV7-9	TRBD2	TRBJ2-7	.	CASSLVSVSGRFRSYEQYF	TGTGCCAGCAGCTTAGTCAGTGTCAGCGGGAGGTTCCGCTCCTACGAGCAGTACTTC
TRBV5-1	.	TRBJ1-4	.	CASSQTGETTNEKLFF	TGCGCCAGCAGCCAGACAGGTGAAACAACTAATGAAAAACTGTTTTTT
TRBV19	.	TRBJ1-1	few	CASRGDINTEAFF	TGTGCCAGTAGGGGGGACATCAACACTGAAGCTTTCTTT
TRBV7-3	.	TRBJ2-1	.	CASSSPAPANEQFF	TGTGCCAGCAGCTCCCCAGCGCCGGCCAATGAGCAGTTCTTC
TRBV14	TRBD1	TRBJ1-1	.	CASSQVVPFLDRGLTTEAFF	TGTGCCAGCAGCCAAGTAGTCCCATTTTTGGACAGGGGGCTTACCACTGAAGCTTTCTTT
TRBV19	.	TRBJ2-1	.	CASSSDGSSYNEQFF	TGTGCCAGTAGTTCGGACGGGAGCTCCTACAATGAGCAGTTCTTC
TRBV6-1	TRBD2	TRBJ2-3	.	CASSDLAGSKADTQYF	TGTGCCAGCAGTGACCTAGCGGGGTCTAAGGCAGATACGCAGTATTTT
TRBV19	TRBD1	TRBJ1-5	.	CASALGQGNQPQHF	TGTGCCAGCGCCTTAGGACAGGGGAATCAGCCCCAGCATTTT
TRBV9	TRBD2	TRBJ2-3	.	CASSAPSGSGGDTQYF	TGTGCCAGCAGCGCCCCTAGCGGGAGTGGTGGAGATACGCAGTATTTT
TRBV6-5	TRBD1	TRBJ1-3	.	CASRGTAGNTIYF	TGTGCCAGCAGGGGGACAGCTGGAAACACCATATATTTT
TRBV29-1	TRBD2	TRBJ2-3	.	CSGGLAGGRTDTQYF	TGCAGCGGGGGGCTAGCGGGAGGCCGCACAGATACGCAGTATTTT
TRBV4-3	.	TRBJ1-3	.	CASSQEVRSGNTIYF	TGCGCCAGCAGCCAAGAGGTCAGGTCTGGAAACACCATATATTTT
TRBV20-1	TRBD1	TRBJ1-2	once	CSASGTADYGYTF	TGCAGTGCTAGTGGGACAGCCGACTATGGCTACACCTTC
TRBV10-2	TRBD1	TRBJ2-7	.	CASSKRTGGAPLEQYF	TGCGCCAGCAGTAAAAGAACAGGGGGCGCCCCACTCGAGCAGTACTTC
TRBV29-1	.	TRBJ1-1	.	CSAESGRMAFF	TGCAGCGCAGAAAGCGGCAGGATGGCTTTCTTT